This entry describes one T cell receptor (beta chain). What it recognizes is unknown. The data belong to a study of graft-versus-host responses after intestinal transplantation. The wider study: Multivisceral, liver-intestinal, or isolated intestinal transplants were performed in recipients. Anti-thymocyte globulin was used for induction in all recipients, who then took tacrolimus and steroids for roughly three years. Study results and caveats: Recipient marrow showed GvH clones, some seen first in ileum or blood. Peak circulating GvH clone levels tracked with early post-transplant HvG declines.

The protocol was immunoSEQ multiplex PCR, while the TCRdb copy is restricted to in-frame clones and leaves out a portion. In the table there are around 93,000 clones, 80% to 95% of which are singletons. The origin of this receptor is a human donor who received an intestinal transplant. This specimen consisted of unstimulated CD8+ T cells sorted from spleen or lymph node cells, obtained before intestinal transplant.

Here the CDR3 DNA reads TGTGCCAGCAGACCGGACGTAACCTACGAGCAGTACTTC. Translating it yields CASRPDVTYEQYF. V gene TRBV6-5 combines with J gene TRBJ2-7; D remains ambiguous. Per germline, CDR1 MNHEY and CDR2 SVGAGI. This CDR3 is 13 amino acids long. V was cut by 6 bases and J by 2 bases, with 11 bases left in between.